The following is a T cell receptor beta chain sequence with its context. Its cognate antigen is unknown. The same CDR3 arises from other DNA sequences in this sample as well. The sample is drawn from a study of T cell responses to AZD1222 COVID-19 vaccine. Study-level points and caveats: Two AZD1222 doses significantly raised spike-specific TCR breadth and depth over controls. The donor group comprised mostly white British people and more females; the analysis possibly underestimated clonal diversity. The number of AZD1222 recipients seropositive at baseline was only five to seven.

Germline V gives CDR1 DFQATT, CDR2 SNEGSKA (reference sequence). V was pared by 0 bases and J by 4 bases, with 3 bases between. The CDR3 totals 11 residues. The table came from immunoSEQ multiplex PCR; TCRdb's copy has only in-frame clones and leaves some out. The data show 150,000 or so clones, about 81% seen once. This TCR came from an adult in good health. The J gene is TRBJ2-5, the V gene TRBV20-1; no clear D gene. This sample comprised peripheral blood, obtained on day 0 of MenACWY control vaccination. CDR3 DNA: TGCAGTGCTAGAGATAGAGAGACCCAGTACTTC. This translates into CSARDRETQYF.